These 11 T cell receptor beta chains came from one sample sequenced in a study of regulatory T cells in long-lasting Graves disease. Construction of TCR beta libraries relied on iRepertoire HTBI primers and on Arm-PCR targeting CDR3 regions. Using its own MiXCR run on the multiplex PCR reads, TCRdb lists one record per CDR3 protein. The sample records 400,000 to 500,000 distinct CDR3 sequences, 14% being singletons. Specified time point: newly diagnosed GD, antithyroid drugs for less than 3 months. The TCR library was made from RNA extracted from PBMCs. These sequences were also reported in another study, on T cells in Graves' hyperthyroidism and ophthalmopathy.

Sequences were derived from peripheral blood mononuclear cells (PBMCs), sampled at new diagnosis, from a patient treated with antithyroid drugs. The source of these receptors is a woman in her forties or fifties with Graves disease.

The V gene is TRBV5-5, the J gene TRBJ2-7, with D uncertain. The CDR3 covers 12 residues. The V gene lost 3 bases and the J gene lost 4 bases, with 8 bases spanning the gap. Germline V gene data show CDR1 as SGHKS and CDR2 as YYEKEE (reference sequence). This CDR3 reads CASSSRSYEQYF. DNA of the CDR3: TGTGCCAGCAGCTCCAGGAGTTACGAGCAGTACTTC.

The gene calls are TRBV29-1 and TRBJ2-5; 8 nucleotides match TRBD1. Germline lookup yields CDR1 SQVTM and CDR2 ANQGSEA. J gave up 4 bases and V 8 bases, and 6 bases lay outside the gene matches. CDR3 length: 12 residues. Written as DNA, the CDR3 is TGCAGCACCCCCGACAGGGGAGAGACCCAGTACTTC. Amino acids: CSTPDRGETQYF.

The rearrangement uses TRBV5-1 and TRBJ2-2, with 7 bases identical to TRBD1. CDR1 is SGHRS, CDR2 YFSETQ, per germline. The CDR3 is 16 amino acids. The V gene end was trimmed by 4 bases and the J gene end by 6 bases; junction bases not matched to a gene: 12. The CDR3 protein is CASSQPMRQGSGELFF. CDR3 bases: TGCGCCAGCAGCCAACCTATGAGACAGGGCTCCGGGGAGCTGTTTTTT.

This clonotype was counted a few times. The rearrangement links TRBV6-2 or TRBV6-3 to TRBJ2-5, with 8 bases that match TRBD2. J was trimmed by 5 bases and V by 7 bases; bases with no gene match: 15. The CDR3 loop spans 16 amino acids. The germline V gene has CDR1 MNHEY and CDR2 SVGEGT. CDR3 bases: TGTGCCAGCACTCCCCGTGTAGCGGGAAGGGAGGAGACCCAGTACTTC. Its protein is CASTPRVAGREETQYF.

This clonotype was counted many times. The genes are TRBV6-1 and TRBJ2-7; TRBD1 is a possible D gene (6 bases). Trimming cost V 6 bases and J 6 bases, with 12 bases left between them. Per germline, CDR1 MNHNS and CDR2 SASEGT. This CDR3 has 12 residues. The chain's CDR3 is CASSTTGREQYF. CDR3 sequence (DNA): TGTGCCAGCAGCACAACAGGGCGCGAGCAGTACTTC.

The gene calls are TRBV6-4 and TRBJ2-2; no definite D call. Trimming left V 5 bases short and J 6 bases short, with 13 bases between. The CDR3 runs to 14 residues. Per germline, CDR1 MRHNA and CDR2 SNTAGT. CDR3 loop: CASSYMGSPGELFF. CDR3 DNA sequence: TGTGCCAGCAGTTACATGGGCTCTCCCGGGGAGCTGTTTTTT.

In this sample, this clonotype turned up a few times. The chain employs TRBV28 and TRBJ2-4; D is perhaps TRBD1 (5 bases). CDR3 size: 17 residues. Germline CDR1 and CDR2: MDHEN and SYDVKM. The V end lost 2 bases, the J end lost 1 base, and 15 bases lay between the germline ends. Here the CDR3 reads CASSLVGLGVAKNIQYF. The CDR3 DNA reads TGTGCCAGCAGTTTAGTGGGGCTCGGTGTCGCCAAAAACATTCAGTACTTC.

The chain couples TRBV9 to TRBJ1-3, with 7 bases aligning to TRBD1. Germline V lookup: CDR1 SGDLS, CDR2 YYNGEE. Germline trimming cut 3 bases from V and 0 bases from J; bases unmatched to any gene: 9. This CDR3 is 17 amino acids long. The CDR3 here is CASSARDRLYSGNTIYF. CDR3 coding DNA: TGTGCCAGCAGCGCCCGGGACAGACTTTACTCTGGAAACACCATATATTTT.

About this clonotype: The CDR3 carries no conserved terminal phenylalanine or tryptophan, so it likely arises from a read error. This rearrangement joins TRBV25-1 to TRBJ2-1; no firm D call. The CDR3 runs 12 residues. CDR1 and CDR2 (germline): MGHDK, SYGVNS. With 3 bases removed from V and 3 bases from J, the gap between germline ends came to 3 bases. The CDR3 is CASSDHYNEQFL. CDR3 nucleotide sequence: TGTGCCAGCAGTGATCACTACAATGAGCAGTTCCTC.

The table lists this clonotype with many counts. V usage is TRBV12-3 or TRBV12-4 and J usage is TRBJ1-5; the match to TRBD1 covers 8 bases. Unmatched junction bases numbered 7, after V lost 7 bases and J lost 5 bases. The CDR3 is 14 amino acids. For the CDR3, the DNA is TGTGCCAGCACCATGACAGGGGCGCATCAGCCCCAGCATTTT. It yields the protein CASTMTGAHQPQHF.

In the case of this clonotype: Here the CDR3 omits its conserved ending phenylalanine or tryptophan, so a read error is the likely source. The V gene is TRBV2, the J gene TRBJ1-6; no clear D. The CDR3 loop spans 15 amino acids. The V end lost 4 bases, the J end lost 14 bases, and 21 bases lay between the germline ends. The germline gives CDR1 SNHLY, CDR2 FYNNEI. For the CDR3, the DNA is TGTGCCAGCAGTGGGGAGGTTTATGAAGGATCATCCCTCCACCTT. Its translation: CASSGEVYEGSSLHL.